This T cell receptor beta chain was obtained from a study of early T cells in non-severe SARS-CoV-2 infection. This clonotype was seen more than once but under ten times. TCRdb re-called the 5' RACE reads with MiXCR, one entry per CDR3 protein. Seen here are over 50,000 distinct CDR3 sequences, around 14% observed once, and the top ten hold 10%. This TCR came from an adult who was a healthcare worker with PCR-confirmed SARS-CoV-2 infection or an uninfected control (not recorded which). The input for sequencing was whole blood, taken at baseline.

The CDR3 DNA reads TGTGCCAGCAGTCCCCTCGGCAGGTTGGGGGGTGGCTACACCTTC. Its protein is CASSPLGRLGGGYTF. The genes are TRBV28 and TRBJ1-2; tentatively, D is TRBD1 (5 bases). The CDR3 contains 15 residues. Germline V gene sequence: CDR1 MDHEN, CDR2 SYDVKM. Deletions cut 5 bases from V and 7 bases from J, with 20 bases between.